This T cell receptor beta chain stems from a study of cytomegalovirus exposure and HLA in healthy donors. A multiplex PCR was run with 60 Vbeta primers and 13 Jbeta primers. Clones were read by immunoSEQ multiplex PCR, and TCRdb kept only the in-frame ones, dropping some. The data contain hundreds of thousands of clones, about 90% of them singletons. Findings and caveats of the study: It is likely that the observed cluster of highly shared sequence variants was a sequencing artifact. The study listed 164 cytomegalovirus-associated TCR beta chains. One later analysis reportedly identified an Asian-associated ancestry cluster that showed fewer N-insertions than the roughly 700-donor mean.

CDR1 SGDLS and CDR2 YYNGEE come from the germline V gene. The CDR3 is 14 residues long. The germline V and J ends were trimmed by 1 base and 2 bases, with 9 bases remaining between them. On this clone: Its matching antigen is unknown.

This clonotype was obtained from a woman aged 18-29 years in good health and CMV-seronegative. The sequenced material came from PBMCs. The J gene is TRBJ1-2, the V gene TRBV9, with unresolved D. The DNA for the CDR3 is TGTGCCAGCAGCGTAAACACGGGAAACTATGGCTACACCTTC. Translated, it gives CASSVNTGNYGYTF.